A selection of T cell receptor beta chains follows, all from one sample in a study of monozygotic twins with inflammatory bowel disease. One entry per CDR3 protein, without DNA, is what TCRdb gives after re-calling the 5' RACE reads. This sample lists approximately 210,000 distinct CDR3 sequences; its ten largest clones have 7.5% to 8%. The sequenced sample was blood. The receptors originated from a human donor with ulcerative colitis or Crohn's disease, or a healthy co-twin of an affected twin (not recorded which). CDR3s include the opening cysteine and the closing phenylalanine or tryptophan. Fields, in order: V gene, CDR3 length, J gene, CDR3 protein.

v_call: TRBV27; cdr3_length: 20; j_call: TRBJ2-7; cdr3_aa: CASSSHLPTRGGAGGGEQYF
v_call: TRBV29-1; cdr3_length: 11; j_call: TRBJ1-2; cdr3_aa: CSVTDGNGYTF
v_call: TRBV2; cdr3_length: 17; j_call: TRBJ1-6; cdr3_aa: CASHSAGAPIKDSPLHF
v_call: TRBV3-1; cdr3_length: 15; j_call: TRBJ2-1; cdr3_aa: CASSQRAGAYNEQFF
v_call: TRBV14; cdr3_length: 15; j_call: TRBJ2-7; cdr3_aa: CASSHGTGVSYEQYF
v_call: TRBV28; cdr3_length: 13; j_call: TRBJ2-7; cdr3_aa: CASSFGISYEQYF
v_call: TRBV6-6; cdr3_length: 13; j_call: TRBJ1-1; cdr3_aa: CASEVRENTEAFF
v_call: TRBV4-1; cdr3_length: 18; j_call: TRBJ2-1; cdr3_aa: CASSRTSGGPFSYNEQFF
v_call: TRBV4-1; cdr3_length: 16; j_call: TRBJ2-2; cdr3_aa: CASSQGQDRLTGELFF
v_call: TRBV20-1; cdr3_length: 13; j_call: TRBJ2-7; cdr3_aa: CSASTGPAYEQYF
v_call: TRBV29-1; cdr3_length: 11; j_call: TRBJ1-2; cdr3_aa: CSAQGAHGYTF
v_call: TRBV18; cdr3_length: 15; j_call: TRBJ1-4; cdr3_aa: CASSLTGTGDEKLFF
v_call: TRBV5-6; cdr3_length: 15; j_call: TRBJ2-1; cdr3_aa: CASSLAAWPYNEQFF
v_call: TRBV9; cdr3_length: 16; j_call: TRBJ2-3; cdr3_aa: CASSPRPRANSDTQYF
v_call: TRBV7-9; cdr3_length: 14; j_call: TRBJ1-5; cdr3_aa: CASSLAPVNEPQHF
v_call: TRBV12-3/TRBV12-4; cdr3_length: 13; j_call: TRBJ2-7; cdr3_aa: CASSFSGRSEQYF
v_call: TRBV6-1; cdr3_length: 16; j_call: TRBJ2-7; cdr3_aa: CASSEWETQQSREQYF
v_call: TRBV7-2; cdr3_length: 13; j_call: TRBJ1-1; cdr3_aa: CASQVGENTEAFF
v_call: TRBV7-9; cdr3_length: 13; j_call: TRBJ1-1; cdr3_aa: CASSPDGAVGAFF
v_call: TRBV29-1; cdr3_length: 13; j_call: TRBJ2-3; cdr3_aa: CSVAGKITDTQYF
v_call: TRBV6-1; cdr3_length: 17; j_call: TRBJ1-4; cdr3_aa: CATHLPRPPGQGEKLFF
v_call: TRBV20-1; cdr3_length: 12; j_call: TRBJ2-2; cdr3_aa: CSASENTGELFF
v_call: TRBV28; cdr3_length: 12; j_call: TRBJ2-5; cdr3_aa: CASSSRGETQYF
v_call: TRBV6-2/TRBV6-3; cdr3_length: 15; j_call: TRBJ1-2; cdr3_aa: CASSASQEANYGYTF
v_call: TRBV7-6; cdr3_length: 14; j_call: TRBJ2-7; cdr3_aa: CASSSRDGSNEQYF
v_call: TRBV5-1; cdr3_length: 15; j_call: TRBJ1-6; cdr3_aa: CASSPPGQNNSPLHF
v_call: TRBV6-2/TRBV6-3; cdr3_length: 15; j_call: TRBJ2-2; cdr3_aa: CASSYSSLAAGELFF
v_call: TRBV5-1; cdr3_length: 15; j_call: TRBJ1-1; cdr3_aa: CASSSSSGHNTEAFF
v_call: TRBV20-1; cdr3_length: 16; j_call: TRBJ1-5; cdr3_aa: CSAQPGRGNSNQPQHF
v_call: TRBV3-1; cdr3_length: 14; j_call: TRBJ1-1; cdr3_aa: CASSQRGGFTEAFF
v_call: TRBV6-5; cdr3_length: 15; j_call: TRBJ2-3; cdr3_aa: CASSYRVEGTDTQYF
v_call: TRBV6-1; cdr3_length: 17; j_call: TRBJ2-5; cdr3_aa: CASSEANPSSGKETQYF
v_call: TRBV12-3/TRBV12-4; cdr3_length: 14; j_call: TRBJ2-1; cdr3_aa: CASSPRVSGRGEFF
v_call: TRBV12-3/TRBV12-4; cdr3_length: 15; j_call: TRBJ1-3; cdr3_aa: CASRGQGASGNTINF
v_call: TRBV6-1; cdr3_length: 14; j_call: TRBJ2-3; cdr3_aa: CATRTARVKDTQYF
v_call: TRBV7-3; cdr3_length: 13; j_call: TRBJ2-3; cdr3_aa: CASSLDPADTQYF
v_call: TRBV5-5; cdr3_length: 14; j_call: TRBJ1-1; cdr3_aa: CASSPGPMNTEAFF
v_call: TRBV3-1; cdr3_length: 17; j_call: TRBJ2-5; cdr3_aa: CASSQGTGTGNSETQYF
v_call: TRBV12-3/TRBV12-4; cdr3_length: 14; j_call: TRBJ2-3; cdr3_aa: CASSLGSGADTQYF
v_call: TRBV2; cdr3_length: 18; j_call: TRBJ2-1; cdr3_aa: CASRQGRALAVSYNEQFF
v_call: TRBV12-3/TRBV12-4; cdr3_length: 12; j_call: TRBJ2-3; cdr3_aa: CASSLWQGSQYF
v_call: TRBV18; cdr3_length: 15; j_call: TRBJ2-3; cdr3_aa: CASSPGLASTDTQYF
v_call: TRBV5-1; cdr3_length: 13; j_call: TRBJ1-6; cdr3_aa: CASSLGQGPPLHF
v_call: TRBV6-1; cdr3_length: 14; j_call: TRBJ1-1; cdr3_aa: CASNRWGGGTEAFF
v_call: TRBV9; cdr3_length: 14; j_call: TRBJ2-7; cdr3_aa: CASSVRDIDYEQYF
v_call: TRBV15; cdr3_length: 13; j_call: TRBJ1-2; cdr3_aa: CATSRGGGGGYTF
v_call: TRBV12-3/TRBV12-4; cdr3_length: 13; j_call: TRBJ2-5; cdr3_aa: CASTPPGQGTQYF
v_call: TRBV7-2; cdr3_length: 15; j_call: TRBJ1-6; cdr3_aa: CASSLLQGAWSPLHF
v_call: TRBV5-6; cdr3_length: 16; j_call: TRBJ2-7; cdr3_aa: CASSFLDSEESYEQYF
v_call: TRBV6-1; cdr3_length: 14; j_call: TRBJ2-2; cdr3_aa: CASRSGLVAGELFF
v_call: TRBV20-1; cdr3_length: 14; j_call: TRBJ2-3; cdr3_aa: CSAPMKKGADTQYF
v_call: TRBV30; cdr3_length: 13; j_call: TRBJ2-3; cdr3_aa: CAWSVSGGDTQYF
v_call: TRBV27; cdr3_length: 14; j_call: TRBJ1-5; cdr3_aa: CASSPRQGEQPQHF
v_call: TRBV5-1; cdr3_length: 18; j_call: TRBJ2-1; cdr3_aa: CASSPWTQGSATYNEQFF
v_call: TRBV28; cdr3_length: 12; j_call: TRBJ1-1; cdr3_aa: CASSFAWTEAFF
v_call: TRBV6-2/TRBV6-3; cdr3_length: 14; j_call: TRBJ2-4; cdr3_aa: CASRLAGGPNIQYF
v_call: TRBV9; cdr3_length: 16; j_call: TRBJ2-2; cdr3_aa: CASSVTSGVIAGELFF
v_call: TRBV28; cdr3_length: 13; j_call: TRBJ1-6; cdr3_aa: CASIGQDNSPLHF
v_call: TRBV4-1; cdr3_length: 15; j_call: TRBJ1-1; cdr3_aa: CASSQDPGSNTEAFF
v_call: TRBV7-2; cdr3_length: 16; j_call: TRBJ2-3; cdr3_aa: CASSSPGGGRTDTQYF